This TCR beta chain was sequenced for a study of CXCR3-negative and CXCR3-positive naive CD8 T cells. Study details: TRB reads totalled about 135 million, about 1.5 +/- 0.3 million per library.

Germline CDR1 reads MGHRA; CDR2 reads YSYEKL. The CDR3 contains 16 residues. The TRB libraries of cDNA were built by UMI-labeled 5' RACE. Reanalyzing the 5' RACE reads, TCRdb keeps one entry per CDR3 protein, without DNA. This repertoire comprises about 86,000 distinct CDR3 sequences; its ten largest clones make up about 0.8%. Comment on this clonotype: Its antigen is unidentified.

Investigators sorted each CD8+ T cell subset in triplicate, taking around 330,000 cells each time. Study-wide results and limits: Each naive subset displayed comparably high diversity, whereas memory CD8+ cells displayed much lower diversity. CXCR3-positive naive cells had TRB CDR3s that were more hydrophobic than CXCR3-negative naive cells had.

The chain is built from TRBV4-1 and TRBJ2-3; the D gene TCRdb calls, TRBD2, cannot be checked with no DNA. The receptor was derived from a human donor in good health. Some clones in this sample may be carry-over from other donors' samples. Sequenced material: naive CXCR3+ CD8+ T cells from blood. Regarding subset: CD45RO-CCR7+CD27+CD95- naive CD8+ T cells expressing CXCR3 (TNR3+). The CDR3 spells CASSPRLAGITDTQYF.